Below, 26 T cell receptor beta chains from the same sample are listed, as sequenced in a study of T-cell memory formation after mild COVID-19. TCRdb processed the 5' RACE reads anew with MiXCR; each CDR3 protein has one entry. The sample lists under 400,000 distinct CDR3 sequences, 20% to 25% seen once, with approximately 12% in the top ten. Sequencing input: PBMCs or a T cell subset sorted from them (not recorded which). The receptors originated from an adult woman who had mild COVID-19 (a few samples of this study predate the infection). Cell type and time point are not known.

This clonotype has just a few counts. The chain uses TRBV20-1 and TRBJ1-2; 7 nucleotides line up with TRBD1. V shed 1 base and J 3 bases; nucleotides not matched to a gene: 5. The germline V gene has CDR1 DFQATT and CDR2 SNEGSKA (reference sequence). The CDR3 spans 14 residues. The CDR3: CSARGQGPDYGYTF. CDR3 bases: TGCAGTGCTAGAGGACAGGGACCAGACTATGGCTACACCTTC.

A few counts support this clonotype. The rearrangement uses TRBV12-3 or TRBV12-4 and TRBJ2-7; 8 nucleotides align to TRBD2. Unmatched junction bases numbered 10, after V lost 6 bases and J lost 6 bases. There are 14 residues in the CDR3. DNA of the CDR3: TGTGCCAGCAGCCGGCGGGGGGTTTTAGGCGAGCAGTACTTC. This gives the protein CASSRRGVLGEQYF.

The CDR3 DNA is TGTGCCACCGCGGGGGGCCGCACCACAGATACGCAGTATTTT. Residues: CATAGGRTTDTQYF. This chain links TRBV13 with TRBJ2-3; 8 positions match TRBD2. With 10 bases clipped from V and 2 bases from J, the junction kept 8 bases outside the gene matches. The CDR3 sequence is 14 residues long. Germline V gene lookup returns CDR1 PRHDT and CDR2 FYEKMQ (reference sequence).

The chain combines TRBV20-1 with TRBJ1-5; maybe TRBD1 (6 bases). Germline V lookup: CDR1 DFQATT, CDR2 SNEGSKA (reference sequence). Trimming shortened V by 3 bases and J by 3 bases, and 15 bases separated the two germline ends. The CDR3 is 15 residues long. This chain's CDR3 is CSASRTQGPNQPQHF. Written as DNA, the CDR3 is TGCAGTGCTAGTCGCACCCAGGGGCCCAATCAGCCCCAGCATTTT.

The chain links TRBV4-3 to TRBJ2-3; 7 bases are shared with TRBD2. The CDR3 is made up of 15 amino acids. Germline CDR1 and CDR2: LGHNA and YSLEER. With 5 bases clipped from V and 1 base from J, the junction kept 6 bases outside the gene matches. The CDR3 is CASSAPSGGTDTQYF. CDR3 DNA: TGCGCCAGCAGCGCTCCTAGCGGCGGCACAGATACGCAGTATTTT.

This clonotype appeared a few times. This rearrangement joins TRBV24-1 to TRBJ2-3; TRBD2 might be the D (5 bases). CDR3 length equals 14 residues. Between the trimmed V and J ends, which lost 4 bases and 2 bases, there was a span of 9 bases. Germline-derived CDR1 and CDR2 are KGHDR and SFDVKD. The CDR3 loop reads CATSEPRDTDTQYF. CDR3 DNA sequence: TGTGCCACCAGTGAGCCGAGGGACACAGATACGCAGTATTTT.

The table lists this clonotype with a few counts. V usage is TRBV7-9 and J usage is TRBJ2-5, with D possibly matching TRBD2 (6 bases). The CDR3 is made up of 15 amino acids. The germline V gene has CDR1 SEHNR and CDR2 FQNEAQ (reference sequence). V dropped 8 bases and J dropped 5 bases, with 21 bases sitting between them. The CDR3 reads CASRRRDHPSETQYF. In nucleotides, the CDR3 is TGTGCCAGCCGGCGGCGGGACCACCCGTCGGAGACCCAGTACTTC. The variable domain in full, with the rest retrieved from reference TRBV7-9 and TRBJ2-5, is DTGVSQNPRHKITKRGQNVTFRCDPISEHNRLYWYRQTLGQGPEFLTYFQNEAQLEKSRLLSDRFSAERPKGSFSTLEIQRTEQGDSAMYLCASRRRDHPSETQYFGPGTRLLVL.

J is TRBJ1-2 and V is TRBV7-2; 8 bases map to TRBD1. This CDR3 has 13 residues. The V gene's germline CDR1 is SGHTA and CDR2 FQGNSA. After removal of 6 bases from V and 8 bases from J, the junction contained 8 bases not matched to a gene. The CDR3 sequence is CASSSDRVAGYTF. CDR3 bases: TGTGCCAGCAGTTCGGACAGGGTTGCCGGCTACACCTTC.

Ten or more counts support this clonotype. The gene calls are TRBV7-6 and TRBJ2-5, with no clear D. The CDR3 has 11 residues. CDR1 is SGHVS, CDR2 FNYEAQ, per germline. Trimming took 3 bases from V and 4 from J, leaving 3 bases between them. The CDR3 loop reads CASSFLETQYF. DNA for the CDR3: TGTGCCAGCAGCTTTCTAGAGACCCAGTACTTC.

This clonotype was seen a few times. V gene TRBV10-3 combines with J gene TRBJ2-7, with 8 nucleotides matching TRBD2. This CDR3 spans 15 amino acids. CDR1 and CDR2 (germline): ENHRY, SYGVKD. J gave up 2 bases and V 5 bases, and 8 bases lay outside the gene matches. The CDR3 reads CAISTTSGFTYEQYF. As DNA, the CDR3 is TGTGCCATCAGTACCACTAGCGGATTTACCTACGAGCAGTACTTC.

V and J are TRBV12-3 or TRBV12-4 and TRBJ2-4; the D is unclear. This CDR3 region has 14 residues. V gave up 1 base and J gave up 3 bases, with 7 bases separating them. The CDR3 DNA is TGTGCCAGCAGTTTAGGAGGCGACAAAAACATTCAGTACTTC. Translation: CASSLGGDKNIQYF.

This CDR3 is CAWSEGGEQYF. The CDR3 DNA follows: TGTGCCTGGAGTGAGGGAGGCGAGCAGTACTTC. The rearrangement uses TRBV30 and TRBJ2-7, with a tentative D call TRBD2 (6 bases). CDR3 size: 11 residues. The V gene lost 1 base and the J gene lost 6 bases, with 7 bases spanning the gap. CDR1 GTSNPN and CDR2 SVGIG come from the germline V gene (reference sequence).

The chain employs TRBV4-3 and TRBJ2-7, with TRBD2 matching 14 bases. V gave up 0 bases and J gave up 8 bases; unmatched junction bases: 6. The germline CDR1 and CDR2 sequences are LGHNA and YSLEER. The CDR3 is 16 amino acids. The CDR3 region is CASSQDVGTSGSKQYF. The CDR3 DNA is TGCGCCAGCAGCCAAGACGTCGGGACTAGCGGGAGCAAGCAGTACTTC.

The V call is TRBV30, the J call TRBJ2-2; D is unresolved. The CDR3 has 11 amino acids. In germline, CDR1 is GTSNPN, CDR2 SVGIG (reference sequence). Trimming shortened V by 3 bases and J by 6 bases, and 5 bases separated the two germline ends. The CDR3: CAWRRAGELFF. CDR3 DNA sequence: TGTGCCTGGAGACGGGCCGGGGAGCTGTTTTTT.

This chain joins TRBV4-1 and TRBJ1-5, with D hard to call. V was clipped by 1 base and J by 7 bases, with 11 bases between them. CDR1 and CDR2 (germline): MGHRA, YSYEKL. The CDR3 has 14 amino acids. The CDR3 region is CASSQVVLRQPQHF. The CDR3 DNA follows: TGCGCCAGCAGCCAAGTAGTACTCAGGCAGCCCCAGCATTTT.

The table lists this clonotype with a few counts. The chain joins TRBV5-1 to TRBJ1-4; no reliable D call. This CDR3 comprises 15 residues. Germline CDR1 reads SGHRS; CDR2 reads YFSETQ. V was trimmed by 2 bases and J by 5 bases, leaving 13 bases between them. CDR3 sequence reads: CASSFGRGSNEKLFF. The CDR3 coding sequence is TGCGCCAGCAGCTTTGGACGGGGAAGCAATGAAAAACTGTTTTTT.

The chain couples TRBV25-1 to TRBJ1-3; no reliable D call. The CDR3 runs 15 residues. V lost 1 base and J lost 4, with 11 bases in between. Germline-derived CDR1 and CDR2 are MGHDK and SYGVNS. The DNA of the CDR3 is TGTGCCAGCAGTGAATTCAGCTTGCTGGGAAACACCATATATTTT. This gives the protein CASSEFSLLGNTIYF.

This clonotype was seen more than once but under ten times. The CDR3 spells CASSRATAGTDSFNYGYTF. The CDR3 bases are TGCGCCAGCAGCCGAGCCACCGCCGGGACAGATTCTTTTAACTATGGCTACACCTTC. The genes are TRBV4-3 and TRBJ1-2; 7 bases are a match to TRBD1. Per the germline V gene, CDR1 is LGHNA and CDR2 is YSLEER. CDR3 length equals 19 residues. V lost 4 bases, J lost 1 base, and 18 bases stayed unmatched.

The rearrangement joins TRBV7-9 to TRBJ2-7; tentatively, D is TRBD2 (6 bases). Germline CDR1 reads SEHNR; CDR2 reads FQNEAQ (reference sequence). V lost 4 bases to trimming and J lost 6 bases, with 10 bases between them. The CDR3 contains 12 residues. The CDR3 region has the DNA TGTGCCAGCAGCTGGGGGGAGCGCGAGCAGTACTTC. Translation gives CASSWGEREQYF.

This sequence joins TRBV5-1 and TRBJ1-1; weak D call: TRBD1 (6 bases). In germline, CDR1 is SGHRS, CDR2 YFSETQ. V shed 6 bases and J shed 0 bases, with 9 bases lying between them. The CDR3 has 13 amino acids. The CDR3 is CASTTGLNTEAFF. The CDR3 nucleotides read TGCGCCAGCACCACAGGGCTGAACACTGAAGCTTTCTTT.

This clonotype was recorded many times. The genes are TRBV5-1 and TRBJ2-3; 7 bases align to TRBD1. CDR1 is SGHRS and CDR2 is YFSETQ in the germline V gene. The CDR3 spans 15 residues. The J segment lost 5 bases and the V segment lost 0 bases, leaving 6 bases of the junction unmatched. The CDR3 is CASSLVETGRDTQYF. Written as DNA, the CDR3 is TGCGCCAGCAGCTTGGTAGAGACAGGGAGAGATACGCAGTATTTT.

The V gene is TRBV11-2, the J gene TRBJ1-1, with 9 bases identical to TRBD1. V trimming: 1 base; J trimming: 5 bases; junction bases outside the gene matches: 8. This CDR3 comprises 16 residues. Germline-derived CDR1 and CDR2 are SGHAT and FQNNGV. The CDR3 region has the DNA TGTGCCAGCAGCTTAGTGGACAGGGGCGCCGTAACTGAAGCTTTCTTT. This translates into CASSLVDRGAVTEAFF. Full variable domain (missing parts from reference TRBV11-2 and TRBJ1-1): EAGVAQSPRYKIIEKRQSVAFWCNPISGHATLYWYQQILGQGPKLLIQFQNNGVVDDSQLPKDRFSAERLKGVDSTLKIQPAKLEDSAVYLCASSLVDRGAVTEAFFGQGTRLTVV.

This clonotype was picked up a small number of times. The chain carries TRBV11-3 and TRBJ2-7; no clear D. The germline gives CDR1 SGHNT, CDR2 YENEEA. This CDR3 spans 13 amino acids. The V end was cut by 5 bases, the J end by 3 bases, with 11 bases between. The CDR3 coding sequence is TGTGCCAGCAGCAACCCCCCGGTCTACGAGCAGTACTTC. Its translation is CASSNPPVYEQYF.

This clonotype appeared a few times. The gene calls are TRBV7-2 and TRBJ1-1; D is unresolved. Germline V gene sequence: CDR1 SGHTA, CDR2 FQGNSA. The CDR3 consists of 17 residues. V dropped 1 base and J dropped 4 bases, with 19 bases sitting between them. The CDR3 DNA is TGTGCCAGCAGCTTAGTCCCTACTAGATCGGGAGGCACTGAAGCTTTCTTT. It encodes CASSLVPTRSGGTEAFF.

A word on this clonotype: Germline is not matched at one junction end, which may reflect a read error. The chain joins TRBV4-2 to TRBJ2-7; tentatively, D is TRBD2 (5 bases). The CDR3 consists of 14 residues. The germline gives CDR1 LGHNA, CDR2 YNFKEQ. In nucleotides, the CDR3 is TGTGCCAGCAGCCAAGCGGGGAGTTCCTTCGAGCAGTACTTC. Encoded protein: CASSQAGSSFEQYF.

The V gene is TRBV7-9, the J gene TRBJ1-6; 7 positions match TRBD1. The CDR3 consists of 14 residues. Germline CDR1 SEHNR, CDR2 FQNEAQ (reference sequence). Trimming removed 5 bases from V and 5 bases from J; junction bases left unmatched: 3. CDR3 sequence reads: CASSPGTDNSPLHF. As DNA, the CDR3 is TGTGCCAGCAGCCCCGGGACAGATAATTCACCCCTCCACTTT.